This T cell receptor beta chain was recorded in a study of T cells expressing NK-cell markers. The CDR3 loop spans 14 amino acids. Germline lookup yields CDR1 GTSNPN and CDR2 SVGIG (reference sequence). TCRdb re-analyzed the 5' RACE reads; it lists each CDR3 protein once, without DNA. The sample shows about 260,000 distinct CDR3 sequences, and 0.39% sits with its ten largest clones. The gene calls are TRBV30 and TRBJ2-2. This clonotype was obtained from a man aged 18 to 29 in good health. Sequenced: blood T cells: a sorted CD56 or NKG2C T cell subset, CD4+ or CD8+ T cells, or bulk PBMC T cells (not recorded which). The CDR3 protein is CAWSVIVGTGELFF.